This is a list of T cell receptor beta chains from one sample in a study of T-cell memory formation after mild COVID-19. MiXCR was run by TCRdb on the 5' RACE reads, yielding one entry per CDR3 protein. The sample carries under 450,000 distinct CDR3 sequences, under 25% recorded once. Specimen: PBMCs or a T cell subset sorted from them (not recorded which). These receptors were obtained from an adult woman who had mild COVID-19 (a few samples of this study predate the infection). Cell type and time point are not known. Both conserved end residues are part of each CDR3. The order of the fields is V gene, J gene, clone size, D gene, CDR3 protein, CDR3 DNA. A D gene is named only where the DNA matches it firmly. Not all rows give a size; the values are once, few, many and, for expanded clones, a class.

>TRBV7-7|TRBJ2-3|few|.
CASSLFTGGGSDTQYF
TGTGCCAGCAGTTTATTTACCGGGGGAGGTTCAGATACGCAGTATTTT
>TRBV15|TRBJ1-5|many|.
CATTQVGHLRVGDKPQHF
TGTGCCACCACTCAAGTGGGACACCTCCGTGTCGGCGACAAGCCCCAGCATTTT
>TRBV4-1|TRBJ1-1|once|.
CASSPLEQANTEAFF
TGCGCCAGCAGCCCCCTTGAGCAGGCGAACACTGAAGCTTTCTTT
>TRBV28|TRBJ2-3|.|.
CASSLQGRDTDTQYF
TGTGCCAGCAGCCTCCAGGGTCGGGACACAGATACGCAGTATTTT
>TRBV7-9|TRBJ2-7|few|.
CASTEAPYEQYF
TGTGCCAGCACGGAAGCCCCCTACGAGCAGTACTTC
>TRBV10-3|TRBJ2-7|.|TRBD2
CAISESQPGTRYEQYF
TGTGCCATCAGTGAGTCGCAGCCCGGGACTAGGTACGAGCAGTACTTC
>TRBV20-1|TRBJ2-7|.|.
CSASAVEQLYEQYF
TGCAGTGCTAGTGCCGTCGAACAGCTGTACGAGCAGTACTTC
>TRBV6-5|TRBJ1-6|few|.
CASSYAAEEGSPLHF
TGTGCCAGCAGTTACGCTGCGGAGGAGGGCTCACCCCTCCACTTT
>TRBV18|TRBJ1-1|.|TRBD1
CASSTGTGGVTEAFF
TGTGCCAGCTCAACAGGGACAGGGGGTGTCACTGAAGCTTTCTTT
>TRBV11-2|TRBJ2-7|.|TRBD2
CASSLALLGGELRYSEQYF
TGTGCCAGCAGCTTAGCCCTCCTGGGGGGGGAGCTAAGATATAGCGAGCAGTACTTC
>TRBV12-3/TRBV12-4|TRBJ1-1|.|.
CASSPLANTEAFF
TGTGCCAGCAGTCCTTTGGCAAACACTGAAGCTTTCTTT
>TRBV7-8|TRBJ2-1|few|TRBD2
CASSLAISGDSYNEQFF
TGTGCCAGCAGCTTAGCTATTAGCGGGGACTCCTACAATGAGCAGTTCTTC
>TRBV11-2|TRBJ2-1|few|.
CASSPWTRQGYNEQFF
TGTGCCAGCAGCCCCTGGACTCGACAAGGGTACAATGAGCAGTTCTTC
>TRBV12-3/TRBV12-4|TRBJ2-7|few|.
CASSLGPSAYEQYF
TGTGCCAGCAGTTTGGGTCCTAGCGCCTACGAGCAGTACTTC
>TRBV12-3/TRBV12-4|TRBJ1-1|few|.
CASSLGREGMNTEAFF
TGTGCCAGCAGTTTAGGTAGGGAGGGTATGAACACTGAAGCTTTCTTT
>TRBV4-3|TRBJ2-3|many|TRBD2
CASNQGPSGTTDTDTQYF
TGCGCCAGCAACCAAGGCCCTAGCGGGACAACTGACACAGATACGCAGTATTTT
>TRBV12-3/TRBV12-4|TRBJ2-3|.|.
CASSPTPSGWYF
TGTGCCAGCAGTCCCACCCCGAGCGGATGGTATTTT
>TRBV12-3/TRBV12-4|TRBJ2-5|few|TRBD1
CASSRQGRQETQYF
TGTGCCAGCAGCCGACAGGGGCGGCAAGAGACCCAGTACTTC
>TRBV7-8|TRBJ2-7|few|.
CASSLVPAESYEQYF
TGTGCCAGCAGCTTAGTCCCAGCTGAATCCTACGAGCAGTACTTC
>TRBV7-8|TRBJ2-1|medium-sized|TRBD1
CASRTRQGLGNEQFF
TGTGCCAGCAGAACCCGACAGGGGCTTGGCAATGAGCAGTTCTTC
>TRBV20-1|TRBJ2-7|.|TRBD1
CSATDRGRTSRQYF
TGCAGTGCTACGGACAGGGGGCGAACTTCAAGGCAGTACTTC
>TRBV7-2|TRBJ2-1|few|TRBD2
CASSPTGGVGNNEQFF
TGTGCCAGCAGCCCAACTGGGGGGGTAGGGAACAATGAGCAGTTCTTC
>TRBV19|TRBJ1-1|.|.
CASKQGNTEAFF
TGTGCCTCCAAACAGGGGAACACTGAAGCTTTCTTT
>TRBV12-3/TRBV12-4|TRBJ1-1|.|.
CASSPGVYTEAFF
TGTGCCAGCAGCCCAGGGGTATACACTGAAGCTTTCTTT
>TRBV18|TRBJ2-6|few|TRBD1
CASSPPMTGGSGANVLTF
TGTGCCAGCTCACCACCGATGACAGGGGGATCTGGGGCCAACGTCCTGACTTTC
>TRBV15|TRBJ2-7|few|.
CATSRILYYEQYF
TGTGCCACCAGCAGGATACTCTACTACGAGCAGTACTTC
>TRBV4-2|TRBJ2-3|.|.
CASTRNVGESTDTQYF
TGTGCCAGCACCCGGAATGTAGGGGAGAGCACAGATACGCAGTATTTT
>TRBV7-2|TRBJ1-1|few|TRBD1
CASSQPTGGGGTEAFF
TGTGCCAGCAGCCAGCCGACAGGGGGCGGAGGCACTGAAGCTTTCTTT
>TRBV6-2/TRBV6-3|TRBJ1-1|.|.
CASSYQRNTEAFF
TGTGCCAGCAGTTACCAGAGGAACACTGAAGCTTTCTTT
>TRBV24-1|TRBJ2-2|few|.
CATRPSPGREAAGELFF
TGTGCCACCAGGCCCTCTCCGGGGCGGGAAGCGGCCGGGGAGCTGTTTTTT
>TRBV12-3/TRBV12-4|TRBJ1-1|.|TRBD1
CASSYDRATEAFF
TGTGCCAGCAGCTACGACAGGGCTACTGAAGCTTTCTTT
>TRBV3-1|TRBJ2-5|.|.
CASSQEPGEQETQYF
TGTGCCAGCAGCCAAGAACCGGGGGAACAAGAGACCCAGTACTTC
>TRBV11-1|TRBJ2-5|.|.
CASSFRFGWETQYF
TGTGCCAGCAGCTTTCGGTTTGGTTGGGAGACCCAGTACTTC
>TRBV7-3|TRBJ2-7|.|.
CASSILTGHEQYF
TGTGCCAGCAGCATCCTTACAGGCCACGAGCAGTACTTC
>TRBV5-1|TRBJ2-5|many|TRBD2
CASSRDYLKETQYF
TGCGCCAGCAGTAGGGACTACCTTAAAGAGACCCAGTACTTC
>TRBV20-1|TRBJ1-4|many|TRBD1
CSARDRTGGREKLFF
TGCAGTGCTAGAGATCGGACAGGGGGCCGTGAAAAACTGTTTTTT
>TRBV18|TRBJ2-5|.|.
CASSPPGGNQETQYF
TGTGCCAGCTCACCGCCTGGGGGGAACCAAGAGACCCAGTACTTC
>TRBV24-1|TRBJ2-7|.|TRBD2
CATSQQRNPSGGPSEQYF
TGTGCCACCAGTCAACAAAGGAATCCTAGCGGGGGCCCTTCCGAGCAGTACTTC
>TRBV20-1|TRBJ2-5|.|TRBD2
CSAPAGVRETQYF
TGCAGTGCTCCCGCGGGGGTCCGTGAGACCCAGTACTTC
>TRBV7-9|TRBJ2-2|few|TRBD1
CASSGRDRGRNTGELFF
TGTGCCAGCAGCGGCCGGGACAGGGGCAGAAACACCGGGGAGCTGTTTTTT
>TRBV20-1|TRBJ2-3|few|TRBD1
CSAPDRGLDTQYF
TGCAGTGCTCCCGACAGGGGACTGGATACGCAGTATTTT
>TRBV7-8|TRBJ2-2|.|.
CASSPRRGSGNTGELFF
TGTGCCAGCAGCCCCAGAAGGGGTTCCGGTAACACCGGGGAGCTGTTTTTT
>TRBV24-1|TRBJ2-1|.|.
CATSDVYNEQFF
TGTGCCACCAGCGACGTTTACAATGAGCAGTTCTTC
>TRBV18|TRBJ1-2|many|.
CASSPRQRYGYTF
TGTGCCAGCTCACCACGGCAGCGGTATGGCTACACCTTC
>TRBV11-3|TRBJ2-5|.|.
CASSPELGGETQYF
TGTGCCAGCAGCCCAGAGTTAGGGGGAGAGACCCAGTACTTC
>TRBV7-9|TRBJ2-1|.|TRBD2
CASSPRTSGGHEQFF
TGTGCCAGCAGCCCCCGGACTAGCGGGGGGCATGAGCAGTTCTTC
>TRBV18|TRBJ2-2|few|.
CASSPRSGLGRSYTGELFF
TGTGCCAGCTCACCACGGTCGGGGCTCGGGAGATCCTACACCGGGGAGCTGTTTTTT
>TRBV4-1|TRBJ2-2|.|.
CASSQVPRTNTGELFF
TGCGCCAGCAGCCAAGTTCCTAGGACGAACACCGGGGAGCTGTTTTTT
>TRBV2|TRBJ2-7|.|TRBD2
CASTPGLPRDEQYF
TGTGCCAGCACCCCGGGACTACCCAGGGACGAGCAGTACTTC
>TRBV3-1|TRBJ2-7|many|TRBD2
CASSPRTSGVGEQYF
TGTGCCAGCAGCCCCCGGACTAGCGGGGTCGGCGAGCAGTACTTC
>TRBV5-4|TRBJ1-1|.|.
CASSSLVSGEAFF
TGTGCCAGCAGCAGCTTAGTCTCAGGGGAAGCTTTCTTT
>TRBV7-9|TRBJ1-1|.|.
CASSSAGSAAFF
TGTGCCAGCAGCTCCGCGGGGAGCGCGGCTTTCTTT
>TRBV10-3|TRBJ1-1|.|.
CAHTRQSNTEAFF
TGTGCCCATACCCGACAGTCGAACACTGAAGCTTTCTTT
>TRBV2|TRBJ1-6|.|TRBD1
CASSASGTGVSPLHF
TGTGCCAGCAGTGCGTCCGGGACAGGGGTTTCACCCCTCCACTTT
>TRBV5-4|TRBJ2-5|.|.
CASSFQGPEETQYF
TGTGCCAGCAGCTTCCAGGGCCCTGAAGAGACCCAGTACTTC
>TRBV6-5|TRBJ2-2|.|TRBD1
CASSGRTGLTGELFF
TGTGCCAGCAGTGGGAGGACAGGGCTCACCGGGGAGCTGTTTTTT
>TRBV27|TRBJ2-7|few|.
CASSLSRGSYEQYF
TGTGCCAGCAGTTTATCCAGGGGCTCCTACGAGCAGTACTTC
>TRBV15|TRBJ2-3|.|TRBD2
CATSEGGPDTQYF
TGTGCCACCAGCGAGGGAGGGCCAGATACGCAGTATTTT
>TRBV5-5|TRBJ2-4|many|.
CASSFQGGVTKNIQYF
TGTGCCAGCAGCTTTCAGGGGGGAGTGACCAAAAACATTCAGTACTTC
>TRBV29-1|TRBJ2-5|.|TRBD2
CSVSPTSGSQTQYF
TGCAGCGTCTCTCCGACTAGCGGGAGTCAGACCCAGTACTTC